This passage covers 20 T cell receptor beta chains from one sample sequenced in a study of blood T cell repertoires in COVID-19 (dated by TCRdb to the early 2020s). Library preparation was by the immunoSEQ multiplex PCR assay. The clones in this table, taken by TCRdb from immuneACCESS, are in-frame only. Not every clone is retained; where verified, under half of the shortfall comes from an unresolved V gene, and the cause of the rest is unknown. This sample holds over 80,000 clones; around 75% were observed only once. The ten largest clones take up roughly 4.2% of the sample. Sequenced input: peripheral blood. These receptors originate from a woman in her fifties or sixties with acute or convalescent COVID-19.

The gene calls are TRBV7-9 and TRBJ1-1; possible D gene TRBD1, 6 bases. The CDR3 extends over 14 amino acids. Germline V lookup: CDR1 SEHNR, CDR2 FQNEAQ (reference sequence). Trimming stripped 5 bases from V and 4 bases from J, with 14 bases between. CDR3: CASSVQGAGTEAFF. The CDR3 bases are TGTGCCAGCAGCGTACAGGGAGCAGGCACTGAAGCTTTCTTT.

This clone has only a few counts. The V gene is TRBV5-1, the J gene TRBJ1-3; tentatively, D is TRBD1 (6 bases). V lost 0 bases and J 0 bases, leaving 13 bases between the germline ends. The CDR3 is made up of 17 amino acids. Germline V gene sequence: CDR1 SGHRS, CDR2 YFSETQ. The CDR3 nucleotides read TGCGCCAGCAGCTTGGGTCCGACAGGAAGCTCTGGAAACACCATATATTTT. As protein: CASSLGPTGSSGNTIYF.

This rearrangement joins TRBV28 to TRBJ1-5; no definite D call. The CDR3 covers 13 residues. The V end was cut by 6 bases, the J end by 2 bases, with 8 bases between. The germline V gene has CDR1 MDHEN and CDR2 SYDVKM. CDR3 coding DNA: TGTGCCAGCAGGGGAGCGGGCAATCAGCCCCAGCATTTT. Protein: CASRGAGNQPQHF.

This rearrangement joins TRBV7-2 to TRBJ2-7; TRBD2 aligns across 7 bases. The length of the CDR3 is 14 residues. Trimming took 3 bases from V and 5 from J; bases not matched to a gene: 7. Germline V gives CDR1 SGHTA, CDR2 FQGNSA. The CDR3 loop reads CASSFGLAADEQYF. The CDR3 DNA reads TGTGCCAGCAGCTTCGGGCTAGCGGCGGACGAGCAGTACTTC.

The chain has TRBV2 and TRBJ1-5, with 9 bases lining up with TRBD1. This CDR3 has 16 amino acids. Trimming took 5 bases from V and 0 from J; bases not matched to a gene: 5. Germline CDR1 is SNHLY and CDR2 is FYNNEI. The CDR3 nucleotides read TGTGCCAGCAGTTTGACAGGGGGATATAGCAATCAGCCCCAGCATTTT. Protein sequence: CASSLTGGYSNQPQHF. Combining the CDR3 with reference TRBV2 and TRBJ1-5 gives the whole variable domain EPEVTQTPSHQVTQMGQEVILRCVPISNHLYFYWYRQILGQKVEFLVSFYNNEISEKSEIFDDQFSVERPDGSNFTLKIRSTKLEDSAMYFCASSLTGGYSNQPQHFGDGTRLSIL.

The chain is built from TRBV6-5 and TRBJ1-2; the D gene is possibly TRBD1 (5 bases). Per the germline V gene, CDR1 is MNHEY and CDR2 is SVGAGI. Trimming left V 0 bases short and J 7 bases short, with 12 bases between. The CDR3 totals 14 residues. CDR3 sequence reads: CASSYSMTGGGYTF. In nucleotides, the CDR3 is TGTGCCAGCAGTTACTCGATGACCGGGGGTGGCTACACCTTC.

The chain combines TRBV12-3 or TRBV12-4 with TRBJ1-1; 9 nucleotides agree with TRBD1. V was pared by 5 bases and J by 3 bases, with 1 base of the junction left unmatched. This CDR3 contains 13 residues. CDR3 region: CASSGDRDTEAFF. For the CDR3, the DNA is TGTGCCAGCAGTGGGGACAGGGACACTGAAGCTTTCTTT.

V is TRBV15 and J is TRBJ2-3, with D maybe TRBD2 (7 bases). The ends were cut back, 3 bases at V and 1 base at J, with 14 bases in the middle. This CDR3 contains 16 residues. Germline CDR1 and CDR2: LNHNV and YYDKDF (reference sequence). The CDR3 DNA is TGTGCCACCAGCAGGGAAAGGGGGGGACGCACAGATACGCAGTATTTT. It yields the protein CATSRERGGRTDTQYF. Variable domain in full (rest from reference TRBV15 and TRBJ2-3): DAMVIQNPRYQVTQFGKPVTLSCSQTLNHNVMYWYQQKSSQAPKLLFHYYDKDFNNEADTPDNFQSRRPNTSFCFLDIRSPGLGDTAMYLCATSRERGGRTDTQYFGPGTRLTVL.

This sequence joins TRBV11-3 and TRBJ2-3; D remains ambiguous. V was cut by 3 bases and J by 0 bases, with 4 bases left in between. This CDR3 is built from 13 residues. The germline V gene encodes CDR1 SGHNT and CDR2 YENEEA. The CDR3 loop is CASSFLSTDTQYF. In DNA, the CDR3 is TGTGCCAGCAGCTTTCTCAGCACAGATACGCAGTATTTT. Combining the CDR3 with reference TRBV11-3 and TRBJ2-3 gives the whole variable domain EAGVVQSPRYKIIEKKQPVAFWCNPISGHNTLYWYLQNLGQGPELLIRYENEEAVDDSQLPKDRFSAERLKGVDSTLKIQPAELGDSAVYLCASSFLSTDTQYFGPGTRLTVL.

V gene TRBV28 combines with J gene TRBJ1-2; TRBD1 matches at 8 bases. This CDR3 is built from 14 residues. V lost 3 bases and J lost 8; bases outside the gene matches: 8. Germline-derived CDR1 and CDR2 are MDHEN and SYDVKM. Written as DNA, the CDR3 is TGTGCCAGCAGTTTTGATCAGGGGGCGTCCGGCTACACCTTC. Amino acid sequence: CASSFDQGASGYTF.

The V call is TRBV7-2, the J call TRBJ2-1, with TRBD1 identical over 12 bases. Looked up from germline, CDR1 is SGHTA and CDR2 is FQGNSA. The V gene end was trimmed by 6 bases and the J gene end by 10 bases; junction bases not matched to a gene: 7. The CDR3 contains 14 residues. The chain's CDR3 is CASSPGQGAWEQFF. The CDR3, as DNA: TGTGCCAGCAGTCCGGGACAGGGGGCATGGGAGCAGTTCTTC.

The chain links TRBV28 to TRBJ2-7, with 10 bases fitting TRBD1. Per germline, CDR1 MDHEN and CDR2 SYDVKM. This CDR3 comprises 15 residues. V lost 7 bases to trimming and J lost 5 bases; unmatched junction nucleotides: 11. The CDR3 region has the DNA TGTGCCAGCATCCCAGCGGGACAGGGGCGCGACGAGCAGTACTTC. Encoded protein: CASIPAGQGRDEQYF.

The CDR3 loop is CASKAQRGRGGEQFF. The DNA of the CDR3 is TGTGCCAGTAAGGCCCAGCGGGGGCGGGGGGGCGAGCAGTTCTTC. This chain links TRBV19 with TRBJ2-1, with 9 nucleotides matching TRBD2. CDR3 length: 15 amino acids. Trimming at V came to 7 bases and at J to 10 bases, leaving 14 bases not matched to a gene. The germline V gene has CDR1 LNHDA and CDR2 SQIVND (reference sequence).

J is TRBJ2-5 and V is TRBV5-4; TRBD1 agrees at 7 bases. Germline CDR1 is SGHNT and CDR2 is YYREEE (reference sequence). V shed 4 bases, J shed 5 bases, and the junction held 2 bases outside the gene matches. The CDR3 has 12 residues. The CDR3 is CASSTGEETQYF. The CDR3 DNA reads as TGTGCCAGCAGCACAGGGGAGGAGACCCAGTACTTC.

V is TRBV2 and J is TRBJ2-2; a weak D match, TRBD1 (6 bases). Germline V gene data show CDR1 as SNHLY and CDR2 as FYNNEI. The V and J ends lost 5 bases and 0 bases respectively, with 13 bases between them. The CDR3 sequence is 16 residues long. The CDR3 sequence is CASSLRQVTNTGELFF. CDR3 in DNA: TGTGCCAGCAGTCTACGACAGGTCACGAACACCGGGGAGCTGTTTTTT.

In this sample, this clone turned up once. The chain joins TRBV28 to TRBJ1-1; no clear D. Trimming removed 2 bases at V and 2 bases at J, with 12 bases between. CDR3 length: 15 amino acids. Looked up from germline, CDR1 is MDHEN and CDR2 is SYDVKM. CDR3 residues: CASSLGGRRNTEAFF. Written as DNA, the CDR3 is TGTGCCAGCAGTTTAGGAGGGAGGAGAAACACTGAAGCTTTCTTT.

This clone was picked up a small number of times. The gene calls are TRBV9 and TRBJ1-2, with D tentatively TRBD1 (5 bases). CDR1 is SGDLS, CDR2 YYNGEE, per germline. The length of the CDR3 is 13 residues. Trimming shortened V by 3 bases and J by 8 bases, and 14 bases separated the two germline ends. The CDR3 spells CASSATGGTGYTF. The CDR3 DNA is TGTGCCAGCAGCGCCACCGGGGGGACCGGCTACACCTTC. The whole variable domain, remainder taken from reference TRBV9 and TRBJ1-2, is DSGVTQTPKHLITATGQRVTLRCSPRSGDLSVYWYQQSLDQGLQFLIQYYNGEERAKGNILERFSAQQFPDLHSELNLSSLELGDSALYFCASSATGGTGYTFGSGTRLTVV.

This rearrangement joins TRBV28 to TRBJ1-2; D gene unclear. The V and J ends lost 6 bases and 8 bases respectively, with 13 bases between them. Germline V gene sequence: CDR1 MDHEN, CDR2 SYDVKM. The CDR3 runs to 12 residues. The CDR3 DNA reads TGTGCCAGCAGCTTCTTCGAGTGGGGCTACACCTTC. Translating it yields CASSFFEWGYTF.

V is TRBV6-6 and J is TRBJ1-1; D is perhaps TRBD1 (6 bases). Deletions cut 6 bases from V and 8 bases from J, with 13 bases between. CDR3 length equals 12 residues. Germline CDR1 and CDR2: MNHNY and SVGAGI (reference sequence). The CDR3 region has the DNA TGTGCCAGCAGCCTTGGGCAGGGGGAAGCTTTCTTT. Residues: CASSLGQGEAFF.

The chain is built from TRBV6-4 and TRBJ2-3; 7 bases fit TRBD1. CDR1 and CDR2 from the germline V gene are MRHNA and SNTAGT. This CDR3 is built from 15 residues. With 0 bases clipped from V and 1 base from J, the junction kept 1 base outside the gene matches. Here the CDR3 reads CASSDSTGRTDTQYF. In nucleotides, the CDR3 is TGTGCCAGCAGTGACTCGACAGGGCGCACAGATACGCAGTATTTT.